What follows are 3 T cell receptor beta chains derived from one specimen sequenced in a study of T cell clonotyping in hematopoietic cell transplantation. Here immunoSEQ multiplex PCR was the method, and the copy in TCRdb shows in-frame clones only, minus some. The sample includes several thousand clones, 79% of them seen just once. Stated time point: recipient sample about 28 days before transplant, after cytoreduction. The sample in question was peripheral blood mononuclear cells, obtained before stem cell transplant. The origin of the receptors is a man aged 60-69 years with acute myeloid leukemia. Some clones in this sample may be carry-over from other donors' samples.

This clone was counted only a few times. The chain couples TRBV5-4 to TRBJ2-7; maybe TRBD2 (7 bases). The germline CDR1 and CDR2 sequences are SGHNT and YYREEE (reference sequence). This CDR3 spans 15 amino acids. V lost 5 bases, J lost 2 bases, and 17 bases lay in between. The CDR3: CASSLGGQVTYEQYF. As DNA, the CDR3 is TGTGCCAGCAGTCTCGGGGGGCAGGTAACCTACGAGCAGTACTTC.

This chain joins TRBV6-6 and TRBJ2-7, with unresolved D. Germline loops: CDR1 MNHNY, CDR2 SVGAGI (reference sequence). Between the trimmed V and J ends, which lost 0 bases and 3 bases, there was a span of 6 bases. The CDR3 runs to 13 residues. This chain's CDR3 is CASSYSIGYEQYF. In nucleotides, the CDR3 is TGTGCCAGCAGTTACTCGATTGGCTACGAGCAGTACTTC.

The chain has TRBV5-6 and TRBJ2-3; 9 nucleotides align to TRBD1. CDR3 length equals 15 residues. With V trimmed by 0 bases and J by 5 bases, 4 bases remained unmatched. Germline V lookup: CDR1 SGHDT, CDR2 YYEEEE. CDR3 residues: CASSLVQGAGDTQYF. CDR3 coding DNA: TGTGCCAGCAGCTTGGTACAGGGGGCTGGAGATACGCAGTATTTT.